The 9 T cell receptor beta chains in this list originate from one sample, sequenced in a study of blood T cell repertoires in COVID-19. Libraries were prepared by immunoSEQ multiplex PCR; TCRdb keeps only in-frame clonotypes and omits some of them. The sample lists some 240,000 clones, roughly 89% seen once, with roughly 6.5% in the top ten. The specimen sequenced was peripheral blood. These receptors were collected from a man in his sixties who had recovered from COVID-19.

This clone appeared a single time. This chain joins TRBV24-1 and TRBJ2-2; a possible D gene is TRBD2 (7 bases). The CDR3 consists of 16 residues. Germline loops: CDR1 KGHDR, CDR2 SFDVKD. Trimming took off 2 bases at V and 4 bases at J, with 13 bases between the two ends. CDR3 residues: CATSDSGGPGTGELFF. In DNA form, the CDR3 reads TGTGCCACCAGTGATTCGGGGGGCCCGGGCACCGGGGAGCTGTTTTTT.

This clone has a handful of counts. The V gene is TRBV12-3 or TRBV12-4, the J gene TRBJ1-2; 8 nucleotides line up with TRBD1. The trim removed 9 bases at V and 5 bases at J, leaving 8 bases unmatched. The CDR3 spans 13 residues. CDR3 protein: CASRTGGGYGYTF. CDR3 DNA: TGTGCCAGTAGAACAGGGGGTGGGTATGGCTACACCTTC.

The chain combines TRBV9 with TRBJ2-1; D perhaps matches TRBD1 (5 bases). Germline V CDR1 and CDR2: SGDLS, YYNGEE. V lost 2 bases and J lost 3, with 12 bases in between. The CDR3 has 15 amino acids. The CDR3 here is CASSVNQGHYNEQFF. The CDR3 DNA sequence: TGTGCCAGCAGCGTGAACCAGGGTCACTACAATGAGCAGTTCTTC.

The chain joins TRBV5-1 to TRBJ2-3; weak D call: TRBD2 (5 bases). This CDR3 is 15 amino acids long. CDR1 SGHRS and CDR2 YFSETQ come from the germline V gene. V was cut by 0 bases and J by 0 bases, with 8 bases left in between. The CDR3 loop is CASSLEGSSTDTQYF. CDR3 coding DNA: TGCGCCAGCAGCTTGGAAGGGAGTAGCACAGATACGCAGTATTTT.

The chain couples TRBV4-2 to TRBJ1-1; no firm D call. Per the germline V gene, CDR1 is LGHNA and CDR2 is YNFKEQ. CDR3 length: 12 residues. With 0 bases removed from V and 9 bases from J, the gap between germline ends came to 8 bases. CDR3 DNA: TGTGCCAGCAGCCAAGACAGGCATCAAGCTTTCTTT. Translated, it gives CASSQDRHQAFF.

The J gene is TRBJ2-1, the V gene TRBV7-9, with TRBD2 as a possible D gene (6 bases). The CDR3 covers 15 residues. Germline CDR1 reads SEHNR; CDR2 reads FQNEAQ (reference sequence). The V end lost 3 bases, the J end lost 5 bases, and 14 bases lay between the germline ends. CDR3 sequence: CASSFRGGGHNEQFF. In nucleotides, the CDR3 is TGTGCCAGCAGCTTTCGGGGAGGCGGTCACAATGAGCAGTTCTTC.

The rearrangement joins TRBV7-2 to TRBJ2-5; D possibly corresponds to TRBD2 (6 bases). The germline V and J ends were trimmed by 6 bases and 5 bases, with 13 bases remaining between them. The CDR3 has 13 amino acids. Germline CDR1 is SGHTA and CDR2 is FQGNSA. The CDR3 DNA follows: TGTGCCAGCAGTTTTGACCGGGGGGAGACCCAGTACTTC. This codes for CASSFDRGETQYF.

This chain links TRBV19 with TRBJ1-5, with a possible D match to TRBD1 (6 bases). V was clipped by 5 bases and J by 7 bases, with 12 bases between them. The CDR3 is 13 residues long. Germline V gives CDR1 LNHDA, CDR2 SQIVND (reference sequence). The CDR3 spells CASSDQGWQPQHF. CDR3 coding DNA: TGTGCCAGTAGTGACCAGGGGTGGCAGCCCCAGCATTTT.

In its sample, this clone was seen a few times. The genes are TRBV19 and TRBJ1-5; 7 positions match TRBD1. Germline trimming cut 3 bases from V and 0 bases from J; bases unmatched to any gene: 2. This CDR3 has 15 amino acids. Germline V lookup: CDR1 LNHDA, CDR2 SQIVND (reference sequence). This chain's CDR3 is CASSMRGPSNQPQHF. The DNA for the CDR3 is TGTGCCAGTAGTATGAGGGGGCCTAGCAATCAGCCCCAGCATTTT.